The 17 T cell receptor beta chains presented below share a single source sample, sequenced in a study of blood T cell repertoires in COVID-19. Repertoires were generated with immunoSEQ multiplex PCR, while TCRdb's copy carries only in-frame clones and drops some. The sample consists of over 150,000 clones, about nine tenths of them appearing once. Sequencing was performed on peripheral blood. Receptors were obtained from a woman in her sixties or seventies who had recovered from COVID-19.

V usage is TRBV3-1 (or the pseudogene TRBV3-2) and J usage is TRBJ2-7; TRBD1 matches 8 bases. V gave up 4 bases and J gave up 4 bases; unmatched junction bases: 12. There are 16 residues in the CDR3. Germline V gene sequence: CDR1 LGHDT, CDR2 YNNKEL (reference sequence). In DNA, the CDR3 is TGTGCCAGCAGCCGGGGGACAGGTGGGAAGGGTTACGAGCAGTACTTC. It translates to CASSRGTGGKGYEQYF.

This clone was counted between two and nine times. The rearrangement joins TRBV29-1 to TRBJ2-7, with D perhaps matching TRBD2 (5 bases). Between the trimmed V and J ends, which lost 5 bases and 3 bases, there was a span of 14 bases. This CDR3 is 13 amino acids long. CDR1 SQVTM and CDR2 ANQGSEA come from the germline V gene. For the CDR3, the DNA is TGCAGCGTTCCCTCCGGGGATATCTACGAGCAGTACTTC. It specifies CSVPSGDIYEQYF.

This clone turned up a few times. The rearrangement links TRBV5-1 to TRBJ1-1; TRBD1 might be the D (5 bases). CDR1 SGHRS and CDR2 YFSETQ come from the germline V gene. The CDR3 totals 15 residues. Trimming stripped 4 bases from V and 4 bases from J, with 17 bases between. CDR3 nucleotides: TGCGCCAGCAGCCCGACAGCGCCAGGCGGCACTGAAGCTTTCTTT. This codes for CASSPTAPGGTEAFF.

The rearrangement joins TRBV19 to TRBJ2-2, with TRBD1 matching 9 bases. The trim removed 7 bases at V and 3 bases at J, leaving 3 bases unmatched. Per germline, CDR1 LNHDA and CDR2 SQIVND (reference sequence). The CDR3 consists of 14 residues. CDR3 DNA sequence: TGTGCCAGTATTGACAGGGGGGACACCGGGGAGCTGTTTTTT. This codes for CASIDRGDTGELFF.

The chain is built from TRBV27 and TRBJ2-7, with 11 bases aligning to TRBD2. CDR1 MNHEY and CDR2 SMNVEV come from the germline V gene (reference sequence). The J segment lost 4 bases and the V segment lost 7 bases, leaving 3 bases of the junction unmatched. The CDR3 loop spans 13 amino acids. The CDR3 loop reads CASKLAGAYEQYF. The CDR3 DNA reads TGTGCCAGCAAACTAGCGGGGGCTTACGAGCAGTACTTC.

The CDR3 here is CASSLTYLNEKLFF. In nucleotides, the CDR3 is TGTGCCAGCAGCTTAACATACCTTAATGAAAAACTGTTTTTT. The V gene is TRBV7-8, the J gene TRBJ1-4; D is unresolved. The CDR3 covers 14 residues. Trimming stripped 2 bases from V and 4 bases from J, with 8 bases between. Germline V gene data show CDR1 as SGHVS and CDR2 as FQNEAQ. Combining the CDR3 with reference TRBV7-8 and TRBJ1-4 gives the whole variable domain GAGVSQSPRYKVAKRGQDVALRCDPISGHVSLFWYQQALGQGPEFLTYFQNEAQLDKSGLPSDRFFAERPEGSVSTLKIQRTQQEDSAVYLCASSLTYLNEKLFFGSGTQLSVL.

This chain joins TRBV5-8 and TRBJ2-3, with D possibly TRBD1 on 6 matching bases. V was cut by 3 bases and J by 0 bases, with 8 bases left in between. CDR1 SGHTS and CDR2 YDEGEE come from the germline V gene. The CDR3 runs 14 residues. CDR3 sequence (DNA): TGTGCCAGCAGCTGGGGGCTAAGCACAGATACGCAGTATTTT. Protein sequence: CASSWGLSTDTQYF.

The chain combines TRBV5-1 with TRBJ2-3, with TRBD2 matching over 10 bases. The length of the CDR3 is 14 residues. Germline V gene lookup returns CDR1 SGHRS and CDR2 YFSETQ. The ends lost 6 bases at V and 2 bases at J; junction bases unmatched: 3. The CDR3 spells CASTSGGVTDTQYF. CDR3 DNA sequence: TGCGCCAGCACAAGCGGGGGGGTCACAGATACGCAGTATTTT. Using reference TRBV5-1 and TRBJ2-3 for the parts outside the CDR3, the full variable domain is KAGVTQTPRYLIKTRGQQVTLSCSPISGHRSVSWYQQTPGQGLQFLFEYFSETQRNKGNFPGRFSGRQFSNSRSEMNVSTLELGDSALYLCASTSGGVTDTQYFGPGTRLTVL.

This chain joins TRBV9 and TRBJ2-3, with D possibly TRBD2 on 5 matching bases. V lost 0 bases to trimming and J lost 6 bases, with 11 bases between them. The CDR3 has 14 amino acids. Germline V gene lookup returns CDR1 SGDLS and CDR2 YYNGEE. As DNA, the CDR3 is TGTGCCAGCAGCGTAGTGGACTCTCGGGATACGCAGTATTTT. Amino acids: CASSVVDSRDTQYF.

This sequence joins TRBV7-3 and TRBJ2-3, with TRBD1 matching 10 bases. Per germline, CDR1 SGHTA and CDR2 FQGTGA. The CDR3 is 15 residues long. V dropped 4 bases and J dropped 4; count of bases not matched to a gene: 5. DNA for the CDR3: TGTGCCAGCAGCTCCCGGACAGGGGGTCCAGATACGCAGTATTTT. Its protein is CASSSRTGGPDTQYF.

This sequence joins TRBV19 and TRBJ1-2, with TRBD1 as a possible D gene (6 bases). CDR1 is LNHDA and CDR2 is SQIVND in the germline V gene (reference sequence). This CDR3 is 17 amino acids long. Between the trimmed V and J ends, which lost 4 bases and 2 bases, there was a span of 20 bases. CDR3 sequence reads: CASSKMGDRIRNYGYTF. The CDR3 nucleotides are TGTGCCAGTAGTAAAATGGGCGACAGGATAAGGAACTATGGCTACACCTTC.

This chain connects TRBV6-2 or TRBV6-3 to TRBJ2-1; 11 bases agree with TRBD2. The CDR3 runs 18 residues. After removal of 6 bases from V and 4 bases from J, the junction contained 14 bases not matched to a gene. In germline, CDR1 is MNHEY, CDR2 SVGEGT. The CDR3 spells CASSLKTSSGGPYNEQFF. CDR3 coding DNA: TGTGCCAGCAGCCTAAAAACGTCTAGCGGGGGGCCATACAATGAGCAGTTCTTC.

This clone occurred many times. The chain links TRBV4-2 to TRBJ2-7; the D gene is possibly TRBD1 (7 bases). Germline V CDR1 and CDR2: LGHNA, YNFKEQ. The CDR3 spans 16 residues. V gave up 0 bases and J gave up 3 bases, with 15 bases separating them. CDR3 nucleotides: TGTGCCAGCAGCCAAGATCCAGGGGGGCGGCTCTACGAGCAGTACTTC. Its translation: CASSQDPGGRLYEQYF.

The rearrangement joins TRBV13 to TRBJ1-3; the D is unclear. The CDR3 contains 15 residues. The germline CDR1 and CDR2 sequences are PRHDT and FYEKMQ (reference sequence). V was clipped by 1 base and J by 0 bases, with 7 bases between them. DNA for the CDR3: TGTGCCAGCAGCTTAGCGGGTAACTCTGGAAACACCATATATTTT. Protein product: CASSLAGNSGNTIYF.

This chain uses TRBV28 with TRBJ2-7; possibly TRBD1 for D (6 bases). CDR1 MDHEN and CDR2 SYDVKM come from the germline V gene. Trimming stripped 4 bases from V and 5 bases from J, with 12 bases between. The CDR3 length is 13 residues. The CDR3 sequence is CASSSPQGHEQYF. The CDR3 nucleotides read TGTGCCAGCAGTTCCCCACAGGGCCACGAGCAGTACTTC.

The chain carries TRBV5-1 and TRBJ2-7; TRBD1 is a possible D gene (6 bases). CDR1 is SGHRS, CDR2 YFSETQ, per germline. This CDR3 is built from 13 residues. V lost 4 bases to trimming and J lost 2 bases, with 10 bases between them. The CDR3: CASSDGQTYEQYF. CDR3 nucleotides: TGCGCCAGCAGCGATGGACAGACCTACGAGCAGTACTTC. Full variable domain (remainder filled in from reference TRBV5-1 and TRBJ2-7): KAGVTQTPRYLIKTRGQQVTLSCSPISGHRSVSWYQQTPGQGLQFLFEYFSETQRNKGNFPGRFSGRQFSNSRSEMNVSTLELGDSALYLCASSDGQTYEQYFGPGTRLTVT.

This clone has a handful of counts. The chain joins TRBV6-5 to TRBJ2-5; TRBD1 aligns across 8 bases. The CDR3 spans 15 residues. The germline CDR1 and CDR2 sequences are MNHEY and SVGAGI. The J segment lost 1 base and the V segment lost 5 bases, leaving 6 bases of the junction unmatched. The DNA for the CDR3 is TGTGCCAGCAGTAGGACAGGGAATGGCCAAGAGACCCAGTACTTC. Its translation: CASSRTGNGQETQYF.